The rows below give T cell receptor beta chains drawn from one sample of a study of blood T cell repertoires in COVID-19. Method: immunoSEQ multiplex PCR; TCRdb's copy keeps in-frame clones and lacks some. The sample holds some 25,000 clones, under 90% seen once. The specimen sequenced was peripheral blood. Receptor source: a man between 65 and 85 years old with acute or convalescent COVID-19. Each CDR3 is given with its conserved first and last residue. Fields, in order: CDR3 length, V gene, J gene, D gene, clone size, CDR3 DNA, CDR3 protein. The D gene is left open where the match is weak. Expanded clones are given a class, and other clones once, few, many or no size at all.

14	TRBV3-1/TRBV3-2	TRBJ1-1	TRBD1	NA	TGTGCCAGCACCCAAAGGGGACAGGGCGCTGAAGCTTTCTTT	CASTQRGQGAEAFF
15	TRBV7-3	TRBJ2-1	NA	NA	TGTGCCAGCAGCTTAACAGGGGGCTCCTACAATGAGCAGTTCTTC	CASSLTGGSYNEQFF
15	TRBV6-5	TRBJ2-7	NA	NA	TGTGCCAGCAGTTCCTACTCTCCGCTGGTGAACGAGCAGTACTTC	CASSSYSPLVNEQYF
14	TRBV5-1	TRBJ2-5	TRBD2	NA	TGCGCCAGCAGCTTGGGGCCTAGCGGAGAGACCCAGTACTTC	CASSLGPSGETQYF
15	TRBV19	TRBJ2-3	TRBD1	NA	TGTGCCAGTAGTATCGGGCTAGGGGGCCCAGATACGCAGTATTTT	CASSIGLGGPDTQYF
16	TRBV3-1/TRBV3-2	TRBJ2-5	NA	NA	TGTGCCAGCAGCCAAGACTCTAGCGCCCGTATCGAGACCCAGTACTTC	CASSQDSSARIETQYF
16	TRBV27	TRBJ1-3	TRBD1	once	TGTGCCAGCAGTTTCTCCCAACAGGGGACTGGAAACACCATATATTTT	CASSFSQQGTGNTIYF
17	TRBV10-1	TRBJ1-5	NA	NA	TGCGCCAGCAGTGATCGGGGGGGGCAGGATGACAATCAGCCCCAGCATTTT	CASSDRGGQDDNQPQHF
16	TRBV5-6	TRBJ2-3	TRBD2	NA	TGTGCCAGCAGCTTGGGACTAGCGGGAGAGGAAGATACGCAGTATTTT	CASSLGLAGEEDTQYF
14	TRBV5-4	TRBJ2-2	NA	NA	TGTGCCAGCAGCCCCCGGACTGTTACCGGGGAGCTGTTTTTT	CASSPRTVTGELFF
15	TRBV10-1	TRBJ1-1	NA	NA	TGCGCCAGCAGTGGAGTAAGGGGGGGAAGGACTGAAGCTTTCTTT	CASSGVRGGRTEAFF
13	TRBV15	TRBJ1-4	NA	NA	TGTGCCACCAGCAGAGGGACAAATGAAAAACTGTTTTTT	CATSRGTNEKLFF
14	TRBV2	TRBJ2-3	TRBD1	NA	TGTGCCAGAAACACCGGGACAGGGGCAGATACGCAGTATTTT	CARNTGTGADTQYF
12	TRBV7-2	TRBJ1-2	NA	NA	TGTGCCAGCAGCTTTACTCGGACAGGCTACACCTTC	CASSFTRTGYTF
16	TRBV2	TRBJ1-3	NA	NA	TGTGCCAGCAGTGAAGGGACTTCGAGCTCTGGAAACACCATATATTTT	CASSEGTSSSGNTIYF
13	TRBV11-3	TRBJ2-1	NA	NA	TGTGCCAGCAGCTTAGGAGAGAGGAATGAGCAGTTCTTC	CASSLGERNEQFF
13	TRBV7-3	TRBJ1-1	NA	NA	TGTGCCAGCAGCTCACAGGGGAACACTGAAGCTTTCTTT	CASSSQGNTEAFF
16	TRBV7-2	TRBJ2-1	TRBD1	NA	TGTGCCAGCAGCTTAGGCGTGCACAGGGGCCTGGGGGAGCAGTTCTTC	CASSLGVHRGLGEQFF
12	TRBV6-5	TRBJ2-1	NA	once	TGTGCCAGCAGCCTAAAGGGGGATGAGCAGTTCTTC	CASSLKGDEQFF